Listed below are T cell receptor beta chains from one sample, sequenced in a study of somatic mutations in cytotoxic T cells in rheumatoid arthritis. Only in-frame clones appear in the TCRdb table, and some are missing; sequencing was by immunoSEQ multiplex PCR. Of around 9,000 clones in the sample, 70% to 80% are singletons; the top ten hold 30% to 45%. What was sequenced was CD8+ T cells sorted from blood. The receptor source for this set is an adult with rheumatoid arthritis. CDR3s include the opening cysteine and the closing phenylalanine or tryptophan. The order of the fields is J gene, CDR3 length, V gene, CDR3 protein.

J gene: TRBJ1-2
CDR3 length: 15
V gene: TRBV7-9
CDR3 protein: CASSPGTDLLGGYTF

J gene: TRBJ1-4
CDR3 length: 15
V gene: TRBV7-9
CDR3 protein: CASSPVTIGNEKLFF

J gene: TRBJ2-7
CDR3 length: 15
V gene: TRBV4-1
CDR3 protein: CASSPNSGSSYEQYF

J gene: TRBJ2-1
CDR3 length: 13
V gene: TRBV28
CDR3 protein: CASSRDSYNEQFF

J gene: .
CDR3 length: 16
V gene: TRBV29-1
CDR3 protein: CSVEDVGGSGVYEQYF

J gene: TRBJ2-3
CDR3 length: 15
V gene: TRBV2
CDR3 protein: CASSDGGRKTDTQYF

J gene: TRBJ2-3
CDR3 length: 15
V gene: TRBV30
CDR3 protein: CAWSVGRELTDTQYF

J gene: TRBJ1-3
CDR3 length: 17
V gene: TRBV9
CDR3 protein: CASSAPRDRGGGNTIYF

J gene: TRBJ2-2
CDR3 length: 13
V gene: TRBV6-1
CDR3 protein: CASSETSTGELFF

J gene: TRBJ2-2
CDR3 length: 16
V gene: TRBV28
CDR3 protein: CASRRTSGRSTGELFF

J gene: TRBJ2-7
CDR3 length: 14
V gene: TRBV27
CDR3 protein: CASSSRGYSYEQYF

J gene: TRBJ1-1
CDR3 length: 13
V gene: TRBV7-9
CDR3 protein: CASSRNSNTEAFF

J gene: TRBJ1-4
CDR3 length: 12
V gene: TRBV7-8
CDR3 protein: CASSSGREKLFF

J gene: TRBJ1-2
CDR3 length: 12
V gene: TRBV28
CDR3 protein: CASSLWDYGYTF

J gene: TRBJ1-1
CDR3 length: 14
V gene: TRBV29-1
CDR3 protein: CSVELLTGNTEAFF

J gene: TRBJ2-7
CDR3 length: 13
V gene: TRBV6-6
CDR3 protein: CASSPDGSYEQYF

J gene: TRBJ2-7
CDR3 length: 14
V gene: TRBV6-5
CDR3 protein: CASSYSPGTYEQYF

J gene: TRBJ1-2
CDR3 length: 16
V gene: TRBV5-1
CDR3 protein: CASSSPYGPGNYGYTF

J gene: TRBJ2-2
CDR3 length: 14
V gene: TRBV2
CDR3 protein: CASKEGGYTGELFF

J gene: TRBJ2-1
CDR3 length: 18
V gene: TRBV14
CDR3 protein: CASSQEMGDGGGYDEQFF

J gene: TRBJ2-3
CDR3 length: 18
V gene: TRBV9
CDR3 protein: CASSGWGRVGESTDTQYF

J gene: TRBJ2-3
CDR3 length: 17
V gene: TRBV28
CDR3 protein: CASSFPPRIISTDTQYF

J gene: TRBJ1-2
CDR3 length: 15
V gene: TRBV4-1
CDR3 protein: CASSQGRQGGYGYTF

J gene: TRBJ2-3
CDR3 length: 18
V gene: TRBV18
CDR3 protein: CASSPPGLAGGRTDTQYF

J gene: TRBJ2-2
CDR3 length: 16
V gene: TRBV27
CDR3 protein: CASSLWGTTNTGELFF

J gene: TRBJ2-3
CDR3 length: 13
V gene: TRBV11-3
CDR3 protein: CASQGVLTDTQYF

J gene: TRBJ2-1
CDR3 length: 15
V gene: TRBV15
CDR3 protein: CATSRERSSYNEQFF

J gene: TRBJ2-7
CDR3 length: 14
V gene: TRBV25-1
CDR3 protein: CASSEFSLSDEQYF

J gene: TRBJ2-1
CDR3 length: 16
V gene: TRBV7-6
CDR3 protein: CASSLGSFTDYNEQFF

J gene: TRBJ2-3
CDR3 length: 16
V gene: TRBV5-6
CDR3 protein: CASSLGLAGGPDTQYF

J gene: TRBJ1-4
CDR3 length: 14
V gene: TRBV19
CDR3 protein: CASRTGPTNEKLFF

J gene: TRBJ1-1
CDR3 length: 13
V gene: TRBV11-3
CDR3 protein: CASSLTGVTEAFF

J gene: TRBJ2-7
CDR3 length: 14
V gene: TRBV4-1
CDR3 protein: CASSTRDGAYEQYF

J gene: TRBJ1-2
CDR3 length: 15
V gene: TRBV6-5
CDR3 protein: CASSYSSTGGSGYTF

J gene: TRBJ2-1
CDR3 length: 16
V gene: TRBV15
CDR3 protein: CATSRGFTGFYNEQFF

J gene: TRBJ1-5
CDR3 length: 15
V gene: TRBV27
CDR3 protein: CASSLNRAGNQPQHF

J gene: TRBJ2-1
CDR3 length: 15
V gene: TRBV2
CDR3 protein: CASSPGLAAYNEQFF

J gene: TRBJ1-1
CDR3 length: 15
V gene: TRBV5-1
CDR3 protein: CASSVTGPRNTEAFF

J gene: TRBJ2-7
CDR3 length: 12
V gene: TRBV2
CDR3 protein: CASSGQVGEQYF

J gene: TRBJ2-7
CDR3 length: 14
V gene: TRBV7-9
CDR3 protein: CASSLNSGGREQYF

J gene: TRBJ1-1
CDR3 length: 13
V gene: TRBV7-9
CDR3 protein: CASSLAGFTEAFF

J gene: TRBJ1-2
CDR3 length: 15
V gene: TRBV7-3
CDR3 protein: CASTDFPGGSYGYTF

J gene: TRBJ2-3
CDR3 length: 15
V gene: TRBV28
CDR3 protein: CASSLSSFSTDTQYF

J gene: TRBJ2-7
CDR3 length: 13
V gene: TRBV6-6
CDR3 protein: CASSPDRVREQYF

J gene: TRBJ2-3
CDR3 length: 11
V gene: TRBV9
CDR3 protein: CASSGGDTQYF

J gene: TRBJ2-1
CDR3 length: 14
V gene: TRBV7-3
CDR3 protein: CASSLMGKYNEQFF

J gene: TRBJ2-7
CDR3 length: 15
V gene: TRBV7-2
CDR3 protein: CASSVQRGGPTEQYF

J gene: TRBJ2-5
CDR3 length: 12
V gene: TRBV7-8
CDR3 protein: CASSPLRGTQYF

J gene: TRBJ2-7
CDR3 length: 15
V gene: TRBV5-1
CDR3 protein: CASSLGGEFSYEQYF

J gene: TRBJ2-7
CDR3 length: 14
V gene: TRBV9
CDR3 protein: CASSAGTDSYEQYF

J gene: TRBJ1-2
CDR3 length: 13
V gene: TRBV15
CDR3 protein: CATSREEGDGYTF

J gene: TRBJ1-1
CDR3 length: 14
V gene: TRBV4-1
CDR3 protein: CASSQVGLNTEAFF

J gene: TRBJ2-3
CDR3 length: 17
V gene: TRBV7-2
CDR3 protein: CASSKKLAGGWEDTQYF

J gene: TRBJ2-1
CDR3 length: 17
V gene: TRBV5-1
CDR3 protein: CASSPGTSGSSYNEQFF

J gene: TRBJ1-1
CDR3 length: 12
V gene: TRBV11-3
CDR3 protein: CASSLQGTEAFF

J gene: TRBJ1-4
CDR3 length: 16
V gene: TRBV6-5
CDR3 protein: CASSYSPGATNEKLFF

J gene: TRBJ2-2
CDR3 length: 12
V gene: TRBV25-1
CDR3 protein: CASSEWTGELFF

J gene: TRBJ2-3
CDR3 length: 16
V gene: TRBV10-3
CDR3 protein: CAICPAGPPMEDTQYF

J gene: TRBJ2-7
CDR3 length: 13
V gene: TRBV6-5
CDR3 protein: CASSYSVRHEQYF

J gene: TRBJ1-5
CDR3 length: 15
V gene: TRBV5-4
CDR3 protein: CASSLAPGAQQPQHF